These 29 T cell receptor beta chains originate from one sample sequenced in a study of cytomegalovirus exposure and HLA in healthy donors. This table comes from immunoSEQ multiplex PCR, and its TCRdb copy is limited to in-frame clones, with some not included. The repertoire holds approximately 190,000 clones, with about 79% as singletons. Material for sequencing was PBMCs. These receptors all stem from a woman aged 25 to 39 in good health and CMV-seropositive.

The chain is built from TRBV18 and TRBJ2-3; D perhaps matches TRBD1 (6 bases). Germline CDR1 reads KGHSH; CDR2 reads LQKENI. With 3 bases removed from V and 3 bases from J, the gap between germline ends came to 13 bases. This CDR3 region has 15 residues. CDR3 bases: TGTGCCAGCTCACCTCCCCGGGACACAACAGATACGCAGTATTTT. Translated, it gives CASSPPRDTTDTQYF.

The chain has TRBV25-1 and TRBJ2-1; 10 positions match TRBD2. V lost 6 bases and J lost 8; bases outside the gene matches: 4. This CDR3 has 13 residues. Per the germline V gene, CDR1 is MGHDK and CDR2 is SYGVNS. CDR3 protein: CASRTSGPHEQFF. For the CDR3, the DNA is TGTGCCAGCAGGACTAGCGGGCCTCATGAGCAGTTCTTC.

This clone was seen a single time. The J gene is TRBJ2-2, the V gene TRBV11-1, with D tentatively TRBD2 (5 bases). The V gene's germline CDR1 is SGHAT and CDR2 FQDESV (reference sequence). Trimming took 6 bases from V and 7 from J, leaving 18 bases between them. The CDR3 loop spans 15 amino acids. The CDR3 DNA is TGTGCCAGCAGTCTAATAGACTACGGGCGCGGGGAGCTGTTTTTT. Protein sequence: CASSLIDYGRGELFF.

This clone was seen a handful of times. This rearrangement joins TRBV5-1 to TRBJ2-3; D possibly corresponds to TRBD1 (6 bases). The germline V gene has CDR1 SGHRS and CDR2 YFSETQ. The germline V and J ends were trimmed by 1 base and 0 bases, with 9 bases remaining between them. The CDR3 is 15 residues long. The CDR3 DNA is TGCGCCAGCAGCTTGTTGGACAGAAGCACAGATACGCAGTATTTT. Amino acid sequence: CASSLLDRSTDTQYF.

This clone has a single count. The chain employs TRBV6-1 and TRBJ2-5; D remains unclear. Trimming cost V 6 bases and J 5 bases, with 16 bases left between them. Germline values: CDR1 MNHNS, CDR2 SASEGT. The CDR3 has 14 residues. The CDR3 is CASSASNPRETQYF. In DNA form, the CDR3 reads TGTGCCAGCAGCGCAAGCAATCCCCGGGAGACCCAGTACTTC.

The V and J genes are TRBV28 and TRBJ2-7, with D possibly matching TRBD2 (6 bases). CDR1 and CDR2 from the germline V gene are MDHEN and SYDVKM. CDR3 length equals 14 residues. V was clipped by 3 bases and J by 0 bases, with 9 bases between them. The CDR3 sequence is CASSLGLLSYEQYF. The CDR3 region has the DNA TGTGCCAGCAGTTTGGGACTGCTCTCCTACGAGCAGTACTTC.

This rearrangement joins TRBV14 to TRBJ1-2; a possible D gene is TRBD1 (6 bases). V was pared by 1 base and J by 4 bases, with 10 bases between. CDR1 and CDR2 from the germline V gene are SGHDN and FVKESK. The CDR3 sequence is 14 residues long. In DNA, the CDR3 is TGTGCCAGCAGCCAAGTTCAGGGGCGCTATGGCTACACCTTC. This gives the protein CASSQVQGRYGYTF.

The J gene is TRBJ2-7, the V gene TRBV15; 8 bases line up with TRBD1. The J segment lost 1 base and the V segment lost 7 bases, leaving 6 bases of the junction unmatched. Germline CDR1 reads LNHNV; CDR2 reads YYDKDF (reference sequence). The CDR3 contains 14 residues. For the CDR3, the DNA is TGTGCCACCACACTGGACAGGGTATCCTACGAGCAGTACTTC. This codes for CATTLDRVSYEQYF.

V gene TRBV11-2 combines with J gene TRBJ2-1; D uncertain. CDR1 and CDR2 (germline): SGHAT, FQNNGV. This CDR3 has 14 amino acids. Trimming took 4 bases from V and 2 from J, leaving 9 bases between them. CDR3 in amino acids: CASSSRSPYNEQFF. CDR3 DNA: TGTGCCAGCAGCTCCCGGTCCCCCTACAATGAGCAGTTCTTC.

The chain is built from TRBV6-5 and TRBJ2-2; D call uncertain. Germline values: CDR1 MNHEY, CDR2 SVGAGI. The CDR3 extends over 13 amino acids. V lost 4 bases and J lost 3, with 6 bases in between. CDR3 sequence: CASSFSDTGELFF. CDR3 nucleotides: TGTGCCAGCAGTTTCAGTGACACCGGGGAGCTGTTTTTT.

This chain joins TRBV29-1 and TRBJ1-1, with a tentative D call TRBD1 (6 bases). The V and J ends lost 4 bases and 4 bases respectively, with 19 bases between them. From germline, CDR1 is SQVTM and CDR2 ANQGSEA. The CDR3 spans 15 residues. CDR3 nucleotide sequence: TGCAGCGTTGTAGGTTGGGGAGGGGGAATCACTGAAGCTTTCTTT. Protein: CSVVGWGGGITEAFF. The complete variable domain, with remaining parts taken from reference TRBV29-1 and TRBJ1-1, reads SAVISQKPSRDICQRGTSLTIQCQVDSQVTMMFWYRQQPGQSLTLIATANQGSEATYESGFVIDKFPISRPNLTFSTLTVSNMSPEDSSIYLCSVVGWGGGITEAFFGQGTRLTVV.

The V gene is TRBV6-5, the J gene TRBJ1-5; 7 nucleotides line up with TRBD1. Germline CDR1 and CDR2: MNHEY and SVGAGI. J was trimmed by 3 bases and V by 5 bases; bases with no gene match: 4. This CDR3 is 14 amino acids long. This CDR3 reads CASSRQGDNQPQHF. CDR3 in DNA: TGTGCCAGCAGTAGACAGGGAGACAATCAGCCCCAGCATTTT.

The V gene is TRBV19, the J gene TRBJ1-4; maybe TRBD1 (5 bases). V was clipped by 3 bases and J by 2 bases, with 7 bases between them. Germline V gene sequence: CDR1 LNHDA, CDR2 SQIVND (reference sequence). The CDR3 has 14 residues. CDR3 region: CASSIPGTNEKLFF. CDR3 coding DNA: TGTGCCAGTAGTATCCCAGGGACTAATGAAAAACTGTTTTTT.

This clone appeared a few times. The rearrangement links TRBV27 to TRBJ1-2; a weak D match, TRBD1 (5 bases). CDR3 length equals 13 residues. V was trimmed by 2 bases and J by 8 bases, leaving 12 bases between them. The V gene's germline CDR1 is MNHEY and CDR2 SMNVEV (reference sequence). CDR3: CASSLRMGRGYTF. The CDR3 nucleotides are TGTGCCAGCAGTTTAAGGATGGGGCGCGGCTACACCTTC.

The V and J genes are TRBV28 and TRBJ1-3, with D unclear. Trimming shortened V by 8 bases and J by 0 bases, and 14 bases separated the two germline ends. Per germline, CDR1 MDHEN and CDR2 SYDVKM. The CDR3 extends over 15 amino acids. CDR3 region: CASCFTFSSGNTIYF. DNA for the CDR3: TGTGCCAGCTGCTTCACGTTTAGCTCTGGAAACACCATATATTTT.

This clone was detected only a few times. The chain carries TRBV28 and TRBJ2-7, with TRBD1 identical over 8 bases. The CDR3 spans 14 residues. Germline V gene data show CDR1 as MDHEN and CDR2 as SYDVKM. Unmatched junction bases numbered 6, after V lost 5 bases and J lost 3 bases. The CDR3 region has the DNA TGTGCCAGCAGTACTCAGGGGGCTCACTACGAGCAGTACTTC. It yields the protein CASSTQGAHYEQYF. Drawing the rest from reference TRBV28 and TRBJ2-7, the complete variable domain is DVKVTQSSRYLVKRTGEKVFLECVQDMDHENMFWYRQDPGLGLRLIYFSYDVKMKEKGDIPEGYSVSREKKERFSLILESASTNQTSMYLCASSTQGAHYEQYFGPGTRLTVT.

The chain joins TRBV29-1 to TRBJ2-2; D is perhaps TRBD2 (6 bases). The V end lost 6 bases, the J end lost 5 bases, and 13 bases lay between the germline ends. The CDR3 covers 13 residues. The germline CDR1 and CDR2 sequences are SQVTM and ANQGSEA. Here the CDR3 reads CSVDTLATGELFF. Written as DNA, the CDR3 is TGCAGCGTCGACACCCTAGCGACCGGGGAGCTGTTTTTT.

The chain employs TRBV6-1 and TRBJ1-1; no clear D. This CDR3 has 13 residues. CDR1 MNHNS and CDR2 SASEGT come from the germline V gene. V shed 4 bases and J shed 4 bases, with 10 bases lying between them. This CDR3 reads CASSAMGGTEAFF. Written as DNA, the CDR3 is TGTGCCAGCAGTGCCATGGGAGGCACTGAAGCTTTCTTT.

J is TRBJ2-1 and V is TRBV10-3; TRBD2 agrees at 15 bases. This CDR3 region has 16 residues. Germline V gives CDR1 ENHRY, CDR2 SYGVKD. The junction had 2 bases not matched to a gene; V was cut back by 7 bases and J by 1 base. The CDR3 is CAITGLAGGSYNEQFF. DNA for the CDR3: TGTGCCATCACAGGACTAGCGGGAGGGTCCTACAATGAGCAGTTCTTC.

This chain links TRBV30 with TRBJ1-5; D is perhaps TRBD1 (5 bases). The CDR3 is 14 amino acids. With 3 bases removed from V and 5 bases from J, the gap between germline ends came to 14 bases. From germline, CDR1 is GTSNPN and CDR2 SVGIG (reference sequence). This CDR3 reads CAWSRLSGDQPQHF. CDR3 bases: TGTGCCTGGAGCCGACTTTCGGGGGATCAGCCCCAGCATTTT.

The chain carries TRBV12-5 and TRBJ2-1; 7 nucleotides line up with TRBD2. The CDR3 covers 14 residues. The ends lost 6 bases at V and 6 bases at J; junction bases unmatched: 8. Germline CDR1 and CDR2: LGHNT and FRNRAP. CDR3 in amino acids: CASGGGALPNEQFF. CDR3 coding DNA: TGTGCTAGTGGGGGAGGGGCCCTCCCCAATGAGCAGTTCTTC.

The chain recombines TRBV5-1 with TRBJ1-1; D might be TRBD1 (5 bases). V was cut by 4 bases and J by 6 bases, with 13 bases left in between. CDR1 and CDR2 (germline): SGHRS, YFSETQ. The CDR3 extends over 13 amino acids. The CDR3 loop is CASSGVGAAEAFF. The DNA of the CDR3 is TGCGCCAGCAGCGGAGTTGGGGCGGCTGAAGCTTTCTTT.

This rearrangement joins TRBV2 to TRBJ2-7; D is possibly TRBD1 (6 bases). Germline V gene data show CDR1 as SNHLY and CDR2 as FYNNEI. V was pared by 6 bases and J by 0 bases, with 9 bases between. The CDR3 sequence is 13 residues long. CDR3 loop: CASRDRSSYEQYF. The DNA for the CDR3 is TGTGCCAGCAGAGACAGGAGCTCCTACGAGCAGTACTTC.

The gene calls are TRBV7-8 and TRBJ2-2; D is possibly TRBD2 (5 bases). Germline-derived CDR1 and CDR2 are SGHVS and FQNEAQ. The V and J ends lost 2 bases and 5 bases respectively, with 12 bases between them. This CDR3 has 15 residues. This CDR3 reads CASSLSASRTGELFF. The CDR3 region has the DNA TGTGCCAGCAGCTTAAGTGCTAGCAGAACCGGGGAGCTGTTTTTT.

CDR3 amino acids: CASSVVRVHSPKDTEAFF. The CDR3, as DNA: TGTGCCAGCAGCGTAGTCCGGGTTCATAGCCCGAAGGACACTGAAGCTTTCTTT. This chain connects TRBV9 to TRBJ1-1; unclear D gene. Germline V CDR1 and CDR2: SGDLS, YYNGEE. Trimming took 0 bases from V and 3 from J, leaving 21 bases between them. The CDR3 is made up of 18 amino acids.

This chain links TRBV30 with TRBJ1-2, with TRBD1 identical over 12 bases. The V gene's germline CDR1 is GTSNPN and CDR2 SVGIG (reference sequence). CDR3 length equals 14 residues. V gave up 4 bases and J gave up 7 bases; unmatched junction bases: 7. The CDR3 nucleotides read TGTGCCTGGACCGCGGGACAGGGGGCGCGTGGCTACACCTTC. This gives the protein CAWTAGQGARGYTF.

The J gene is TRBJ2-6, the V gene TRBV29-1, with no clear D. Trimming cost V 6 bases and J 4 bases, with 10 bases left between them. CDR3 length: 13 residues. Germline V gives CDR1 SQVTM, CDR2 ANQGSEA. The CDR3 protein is CSVFSTGANVLTF. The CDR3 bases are TGCAGCGTCTTTTCTACGGGGGCCAACGTCCTGACTTTC.

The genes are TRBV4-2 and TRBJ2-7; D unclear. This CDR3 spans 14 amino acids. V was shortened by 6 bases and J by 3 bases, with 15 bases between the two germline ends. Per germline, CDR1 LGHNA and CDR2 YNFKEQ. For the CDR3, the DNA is TGTGCCAGCAGTCTCACGGGTGGAGACTACGAGCAGTACTTC. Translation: CASSLTGGDYEQYF.

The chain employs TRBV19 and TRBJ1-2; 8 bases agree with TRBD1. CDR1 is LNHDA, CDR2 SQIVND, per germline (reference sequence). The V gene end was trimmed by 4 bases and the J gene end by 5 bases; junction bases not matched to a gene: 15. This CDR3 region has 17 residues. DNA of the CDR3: TGTGCCAGTAGTAGCCGGACGAACCGGGACAGGACTTATGGCTACACCTTC. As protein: CASSSRTNRDRTYGYTF.